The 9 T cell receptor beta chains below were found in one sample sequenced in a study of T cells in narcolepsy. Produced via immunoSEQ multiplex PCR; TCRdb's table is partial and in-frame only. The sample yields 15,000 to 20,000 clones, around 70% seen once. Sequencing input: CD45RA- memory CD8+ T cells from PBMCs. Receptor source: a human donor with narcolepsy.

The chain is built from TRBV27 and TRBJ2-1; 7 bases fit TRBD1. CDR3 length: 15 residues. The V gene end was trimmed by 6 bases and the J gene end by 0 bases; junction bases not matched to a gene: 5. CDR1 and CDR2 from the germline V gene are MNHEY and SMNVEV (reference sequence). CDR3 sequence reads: CASSVTGHSYNEQFF. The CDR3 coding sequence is TGTGCCAGCAGCGTGACAGGGCACTCCTACAATGAGCAGTTCTTC.

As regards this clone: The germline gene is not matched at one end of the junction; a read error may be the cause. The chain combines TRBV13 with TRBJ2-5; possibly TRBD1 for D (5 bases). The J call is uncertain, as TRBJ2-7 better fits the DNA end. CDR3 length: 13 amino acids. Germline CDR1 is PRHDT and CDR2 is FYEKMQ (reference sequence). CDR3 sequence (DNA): TGTGCCAGCAGCATAGGGGCAGGGTACGAGCAGTACTTC. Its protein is CASSIGAGYEQYF.

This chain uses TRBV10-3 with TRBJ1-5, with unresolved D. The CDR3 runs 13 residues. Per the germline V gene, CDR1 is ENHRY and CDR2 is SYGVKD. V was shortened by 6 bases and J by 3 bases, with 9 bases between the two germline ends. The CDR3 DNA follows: TGTGCCATCAGAGACATATACAATCAGCCCCAGCATTTT. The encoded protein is CAIRDIYNQPQHF.

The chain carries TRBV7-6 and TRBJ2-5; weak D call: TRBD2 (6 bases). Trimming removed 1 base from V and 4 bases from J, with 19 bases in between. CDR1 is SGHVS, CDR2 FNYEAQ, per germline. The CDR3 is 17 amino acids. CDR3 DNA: TGTGCCAGCAGCTTAGTAGGCGGGATTAACTCCCGAGAGACCCAGTACTTC. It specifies CASSLVGGINSRETQYF.

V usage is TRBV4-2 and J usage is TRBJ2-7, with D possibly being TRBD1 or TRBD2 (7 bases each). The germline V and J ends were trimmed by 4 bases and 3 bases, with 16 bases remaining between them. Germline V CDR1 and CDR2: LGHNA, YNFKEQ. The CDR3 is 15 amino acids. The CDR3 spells CASSRRGREYYEQYF. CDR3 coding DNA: TGTGCCAGCAGCCGGAGGGGGCGGGAGTACTACGAGCAGTACTTC.

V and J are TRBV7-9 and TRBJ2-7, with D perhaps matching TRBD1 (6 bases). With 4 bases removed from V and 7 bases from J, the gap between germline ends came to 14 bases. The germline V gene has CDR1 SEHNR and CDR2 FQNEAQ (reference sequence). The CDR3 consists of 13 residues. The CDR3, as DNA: TGTGCCAGCAGCTCGCCTCAGGGGCATGAGCAGTACTTC. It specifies CASSSPQGHEQYF.

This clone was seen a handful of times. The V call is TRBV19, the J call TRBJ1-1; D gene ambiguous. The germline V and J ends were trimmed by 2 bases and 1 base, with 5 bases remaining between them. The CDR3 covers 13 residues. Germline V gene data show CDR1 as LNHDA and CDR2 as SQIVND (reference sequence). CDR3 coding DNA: TGTGCCAGTAGTATAACCAAGAACACTGAAGCTTTCTTT. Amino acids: CASSITKNTEAFF.

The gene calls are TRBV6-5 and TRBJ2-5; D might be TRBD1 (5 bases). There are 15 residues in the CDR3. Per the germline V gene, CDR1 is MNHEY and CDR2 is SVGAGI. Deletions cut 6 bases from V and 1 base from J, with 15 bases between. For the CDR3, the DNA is TGTGCCAGCAGCCGCACTGGGGCGACCCAAGAGACCCAGTACTTC. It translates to CASSRTGATQETQYF.

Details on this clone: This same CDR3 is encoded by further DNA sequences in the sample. The chain's CDR3 is CASSLGQNTGELFF. The CDR3, as DNA: TGTGCCAGCAGCTTAGGACAGAACACCGGGGAGCTGTTTTTT. The chain employs TRBV5-6 and TRBJ2-2; perhaps TRBD1 as D (5 bases). The CDR3 has 14 residues. V was trimmed by 2 bases and J by 1 base, leaving 6 bases between them. Germline CDR1 is SGHDT and CDR2 is YYEEEE.